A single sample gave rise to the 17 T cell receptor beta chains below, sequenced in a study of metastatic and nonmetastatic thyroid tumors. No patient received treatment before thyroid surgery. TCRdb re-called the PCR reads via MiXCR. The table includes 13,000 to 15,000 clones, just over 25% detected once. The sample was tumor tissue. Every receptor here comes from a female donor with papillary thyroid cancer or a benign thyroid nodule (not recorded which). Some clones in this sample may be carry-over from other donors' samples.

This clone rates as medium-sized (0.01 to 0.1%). The CDR3 is CASGGFREQYF. The CDR3, as DNA: TGTGCCAGCGGGGGGTTTCGCGAGCAGTACTTC. V and J are TRBV6-2 or TRBV6-3 and TRBJ2-7; possibly TRBD2 for D (6 bases). In germline, CDR1 is MNHEY, CDR2 SVGEGT. The CDR3 is 11 residues long. Trimming left V 8 bases short and J 6 bases short, with 11 bases between.

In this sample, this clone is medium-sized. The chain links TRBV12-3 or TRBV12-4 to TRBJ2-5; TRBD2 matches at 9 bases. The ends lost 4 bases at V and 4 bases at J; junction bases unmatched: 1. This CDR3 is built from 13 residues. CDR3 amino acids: CASSSGLAETQYF. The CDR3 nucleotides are TGTGCCAGCAGTTCGGGACTAGCAGAGACCCAGTACTTC.

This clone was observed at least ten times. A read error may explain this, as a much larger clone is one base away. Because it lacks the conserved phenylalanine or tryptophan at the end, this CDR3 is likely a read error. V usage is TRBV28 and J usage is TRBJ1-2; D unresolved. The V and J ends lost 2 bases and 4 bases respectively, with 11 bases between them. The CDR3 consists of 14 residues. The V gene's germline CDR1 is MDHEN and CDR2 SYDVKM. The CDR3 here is CASSLIGGSYGYTS. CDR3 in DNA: TGTGCCAGCAGTTTAATTGGAGGGAGCTATGGCTACACCTCC.

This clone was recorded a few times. The CDR3 nucleotides are TGTGCCACCAGCCCGGGGCGGGGGGTTACCTACGAGCAGTACTTC. Its protein product is CATSPGRGVTYEQYF. The V gene is TRBV15, the J gene TRBJ2-7, with 8 positions matching TRBD2. From germline, CDR1 is LNHNV and CDR2 YYDKDF (reference sequence). Germline trimming cut 5 bases from V and 2 bases from J; bases unmatched to any gene: 8. CDR3 size: 15 residues.

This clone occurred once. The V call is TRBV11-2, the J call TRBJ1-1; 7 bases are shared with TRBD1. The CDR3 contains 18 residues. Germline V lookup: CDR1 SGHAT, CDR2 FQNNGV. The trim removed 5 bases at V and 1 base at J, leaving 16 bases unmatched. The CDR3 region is CASSVSYRGARPNTEAFF. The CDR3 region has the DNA TGTGCCAGCAGCGTGTCATACAGGGGCGCTCGCCCGAACACTGAAGCTTTCTTT.

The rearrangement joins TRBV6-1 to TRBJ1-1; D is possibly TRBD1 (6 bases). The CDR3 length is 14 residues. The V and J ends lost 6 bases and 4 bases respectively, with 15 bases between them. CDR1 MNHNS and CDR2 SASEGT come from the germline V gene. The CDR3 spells CASSVTGGITEAFF. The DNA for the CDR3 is TGTGCCAGCAGCGTTACTGGGGGCATCACTGAAGCTTTCTTT.

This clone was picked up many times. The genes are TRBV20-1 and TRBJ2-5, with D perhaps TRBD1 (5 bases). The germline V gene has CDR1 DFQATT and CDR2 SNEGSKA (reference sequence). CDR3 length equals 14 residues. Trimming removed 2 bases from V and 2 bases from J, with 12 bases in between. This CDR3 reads CSARYITGQETQYF. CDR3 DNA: TGCAGTGCTAGATATATAACAGGACAAGAGACCCAGTACTTC.

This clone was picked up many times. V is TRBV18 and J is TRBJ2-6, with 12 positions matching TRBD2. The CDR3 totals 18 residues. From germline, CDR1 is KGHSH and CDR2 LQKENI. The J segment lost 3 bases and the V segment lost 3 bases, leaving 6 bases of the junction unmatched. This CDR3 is CASSPVRLAGDGANVLTF. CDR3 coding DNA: TGTGCCAGCTCACCGGTTAGACTAGCGGGAGATGGGGCCAACGTCCTGACTTTC.

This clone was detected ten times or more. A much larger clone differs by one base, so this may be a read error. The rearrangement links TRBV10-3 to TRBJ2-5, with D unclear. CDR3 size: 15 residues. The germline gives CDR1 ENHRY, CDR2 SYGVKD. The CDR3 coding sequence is TGTGCCATCAGTGAAGGGCAGCCTACCCAAGAGACCCAGTGCTTC. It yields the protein CAISEGQPTQETQCF.

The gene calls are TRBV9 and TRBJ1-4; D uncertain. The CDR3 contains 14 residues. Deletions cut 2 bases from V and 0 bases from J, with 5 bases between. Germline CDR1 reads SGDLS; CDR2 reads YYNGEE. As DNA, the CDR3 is TGTGCCAGCAGCGTCGGGGCAACTAATGAAAAACTGTTTTTT. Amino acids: CASSVGATNEKLFF.

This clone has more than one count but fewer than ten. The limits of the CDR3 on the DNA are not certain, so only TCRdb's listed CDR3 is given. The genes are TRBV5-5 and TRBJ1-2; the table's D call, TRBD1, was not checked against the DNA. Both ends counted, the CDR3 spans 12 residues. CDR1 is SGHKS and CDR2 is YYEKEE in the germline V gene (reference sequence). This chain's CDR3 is CASSFGTGAYTF.

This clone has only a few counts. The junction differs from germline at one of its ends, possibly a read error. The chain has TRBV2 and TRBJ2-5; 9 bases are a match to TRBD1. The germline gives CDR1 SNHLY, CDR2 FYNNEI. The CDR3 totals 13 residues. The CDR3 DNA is TGTGCCAGCAGAGGGACAGGGAAAGATACCCAGTACTTC. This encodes CASRGTGKDTQYF.

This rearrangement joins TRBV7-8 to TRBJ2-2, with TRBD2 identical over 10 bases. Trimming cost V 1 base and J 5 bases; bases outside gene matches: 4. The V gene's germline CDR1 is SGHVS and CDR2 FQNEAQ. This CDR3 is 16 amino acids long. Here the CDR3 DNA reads TGTGCCAGCAGCTTAGGAGCGGGAGGGTATACCGGGGAGCTGTTTTTT. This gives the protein CASSLGAGGYTGELFF.

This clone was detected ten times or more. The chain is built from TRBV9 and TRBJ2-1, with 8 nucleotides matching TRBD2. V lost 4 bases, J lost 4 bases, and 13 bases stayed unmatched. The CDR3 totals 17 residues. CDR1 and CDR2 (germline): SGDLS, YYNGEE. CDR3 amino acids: CASSPRPGTGGYNEQFF. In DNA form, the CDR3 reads TGTGCCAGCAGCCCCAGACCTGGGACGGGAGGGTACAATGAGCAGTTCTTC.

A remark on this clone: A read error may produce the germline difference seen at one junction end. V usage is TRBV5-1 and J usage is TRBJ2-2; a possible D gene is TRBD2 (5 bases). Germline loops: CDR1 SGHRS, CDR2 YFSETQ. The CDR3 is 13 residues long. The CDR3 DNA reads TGCGCCAGTAGCTTTGGTGCCACCGGGGATCTGTTTTTT. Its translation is CASSFGATGDLFF.

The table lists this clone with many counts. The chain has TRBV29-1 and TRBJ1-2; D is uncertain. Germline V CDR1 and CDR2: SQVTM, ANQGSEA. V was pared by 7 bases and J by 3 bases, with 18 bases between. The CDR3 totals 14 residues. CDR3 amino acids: CSALGALGDYGYTF. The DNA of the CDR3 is TGCAGCGCCCTCGGTGCCCTCGGGGACTATGGCTACACCTTC.

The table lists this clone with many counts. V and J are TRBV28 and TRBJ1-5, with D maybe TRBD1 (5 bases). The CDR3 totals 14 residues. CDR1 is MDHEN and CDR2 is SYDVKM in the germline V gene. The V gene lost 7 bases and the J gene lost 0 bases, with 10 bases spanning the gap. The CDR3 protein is CASTPGGSNQPQHF. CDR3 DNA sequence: TGTGCCAGCACCCCGGGGGGTAGCAATCAGCCCCAGCATTTT.